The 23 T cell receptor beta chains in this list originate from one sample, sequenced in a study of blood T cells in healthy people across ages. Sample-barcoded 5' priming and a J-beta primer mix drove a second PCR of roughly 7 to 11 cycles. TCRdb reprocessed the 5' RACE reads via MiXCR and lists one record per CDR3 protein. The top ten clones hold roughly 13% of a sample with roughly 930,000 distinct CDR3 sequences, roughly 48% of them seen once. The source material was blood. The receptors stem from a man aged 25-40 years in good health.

The CDR3 spells CASSLRDLGQVSYEQYF. The CDR3 region has the DNA TGCGCCAGCAGCCTCCGTGACCTTGGACAGGTCTCCTACGAGCAGTACTTC. V and J are TRBV5-1 and TRBJ2-7, with 7 bases matching TRBD1. The germline V gene encodes CDR1 SGHRS and CDR2 YFSETQ. This CDR3 has 17 amino acids. Losses at the gene ends were 4 bases for V and 0 bases for J; bases not matched to a gene: 13.

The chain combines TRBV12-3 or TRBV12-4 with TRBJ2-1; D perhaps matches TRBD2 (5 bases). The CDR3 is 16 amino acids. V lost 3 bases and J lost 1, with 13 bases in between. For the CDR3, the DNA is TGTGCCAGCAGTTTGATTCGGGGTAGGTCCTACAATGAGCAGTTCTTC. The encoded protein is CASSLIRGRSYNEQFF.

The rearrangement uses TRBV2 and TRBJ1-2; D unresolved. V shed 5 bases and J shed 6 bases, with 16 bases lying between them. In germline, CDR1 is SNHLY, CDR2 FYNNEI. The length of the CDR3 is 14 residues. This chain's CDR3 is CASSLREGFDGYTF. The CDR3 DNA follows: TGTGCCAGCAGTTTGCGGGAGGGTTTCGATGGCTACACCTTC.

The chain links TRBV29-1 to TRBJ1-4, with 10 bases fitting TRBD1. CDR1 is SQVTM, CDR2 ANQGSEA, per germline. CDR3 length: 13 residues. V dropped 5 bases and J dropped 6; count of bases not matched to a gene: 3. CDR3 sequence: CSVMGTGDEKLFF. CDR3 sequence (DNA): TGCAGCGTTATGGGGACAGGGGATGAAAAACTGTTTTTT.

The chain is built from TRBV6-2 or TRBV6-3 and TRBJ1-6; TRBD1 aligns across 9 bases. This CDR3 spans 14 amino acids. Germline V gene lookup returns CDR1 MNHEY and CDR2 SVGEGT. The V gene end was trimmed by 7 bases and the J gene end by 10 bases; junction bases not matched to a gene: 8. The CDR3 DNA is TGTGCCAGCAATCCGGGACAGGGAAGATCACCCCTCCACTTT. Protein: CASNPGQGRSPLHF.

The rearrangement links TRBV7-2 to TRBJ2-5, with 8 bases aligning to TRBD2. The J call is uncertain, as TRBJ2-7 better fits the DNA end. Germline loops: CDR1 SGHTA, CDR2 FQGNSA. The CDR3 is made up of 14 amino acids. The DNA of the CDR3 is TGTGCCAGCAGCGGGACTAGGTTCTCCTACGAGCAGTACTTC. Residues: CASSGTRFSYEQYF.

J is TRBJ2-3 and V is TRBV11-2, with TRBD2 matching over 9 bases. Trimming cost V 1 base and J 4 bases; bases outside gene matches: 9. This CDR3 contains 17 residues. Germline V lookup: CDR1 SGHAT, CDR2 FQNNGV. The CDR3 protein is CASSLVRAGTSPDTQYF. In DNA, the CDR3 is TGTGCCAGCAGCTTAGTAAGGGCGGGGACTAGCCCAGATACGCAGTATTTT.

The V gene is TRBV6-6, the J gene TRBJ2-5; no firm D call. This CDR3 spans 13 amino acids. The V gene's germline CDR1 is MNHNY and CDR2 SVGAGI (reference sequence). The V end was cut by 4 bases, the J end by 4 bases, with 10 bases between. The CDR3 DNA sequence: TGTGCCAGCAGTTCAGGCCCCCCAGAGACCCAGTACTTC. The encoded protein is CASSSGPPETQYF.

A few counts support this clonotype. In DNA, the CDR3 is TGCGCCAGCAGCCAAGTTAATACTTGGGACGAGCAGTACTTC. It codes for CASSQVNTWDEQYF. The chain is built from TRBV4-1 and TRBJ2-7; no definite D call. V was pared by 1 base and J by 5 bases, with 12 bases between. The CDR3 loop spans 14 amino acids. Germline CDR1 is MGHRA and CDR2 is YSYEKL.

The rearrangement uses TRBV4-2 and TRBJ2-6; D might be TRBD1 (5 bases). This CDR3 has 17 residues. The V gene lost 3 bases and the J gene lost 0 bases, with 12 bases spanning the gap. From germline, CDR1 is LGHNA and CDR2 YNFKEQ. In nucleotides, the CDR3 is TGTGCCAGCAGCCAGGGGCCTCTGGACTCTGGGGCCAACGTCCTGACTTTC. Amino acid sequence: CASSQGPLDSGANVLTF.

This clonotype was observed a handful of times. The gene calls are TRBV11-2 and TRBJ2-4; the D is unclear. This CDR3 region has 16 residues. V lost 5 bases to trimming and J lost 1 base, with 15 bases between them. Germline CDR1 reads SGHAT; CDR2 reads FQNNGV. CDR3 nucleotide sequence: TGTGCCAGCAGCCCGCGCTACGGCGAGGCCAAAAACATTCAGTACTTC. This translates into CASSPRYGEAKNIQYF.

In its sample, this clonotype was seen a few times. The DNA for the CDR3 is TGCGCCAGCAGCGTAACACAGAAAAACATTCAGTACTTC. Translated: CASSVTQKNIQYF. The chain has TRBV5-1 and TRBJ2-4; no firm D call. The length of the CDR3 is 13 residues. V was clipped by 4 bases and J by 4 bases, with 9 bases between them. CDR1 is SGHRS and CDR2 is YFSETQ in the germline V gene.

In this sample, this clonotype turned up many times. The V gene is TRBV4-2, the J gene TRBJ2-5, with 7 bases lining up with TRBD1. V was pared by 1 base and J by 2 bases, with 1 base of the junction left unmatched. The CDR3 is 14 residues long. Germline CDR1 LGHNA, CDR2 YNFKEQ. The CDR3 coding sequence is TGTGCCAGCAGCCAAGTGGGACAGCAAGAGACCCAGTACTTC. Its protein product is CASSQVGQQETQYF.

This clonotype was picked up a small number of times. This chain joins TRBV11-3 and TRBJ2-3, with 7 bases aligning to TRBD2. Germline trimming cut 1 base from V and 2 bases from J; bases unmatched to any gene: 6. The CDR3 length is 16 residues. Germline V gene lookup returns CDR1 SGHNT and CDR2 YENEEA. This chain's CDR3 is CASSLGDRGDTDTQYF. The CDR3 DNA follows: TGTGCCAGCAGCTTAGGAGACCGGGGGGACACAGATACGCAGTATTTT.

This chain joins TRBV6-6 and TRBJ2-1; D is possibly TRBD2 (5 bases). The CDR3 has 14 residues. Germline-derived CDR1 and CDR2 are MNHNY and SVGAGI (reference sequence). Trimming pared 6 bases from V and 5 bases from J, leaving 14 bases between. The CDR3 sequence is CASSPEGIHNEQFF. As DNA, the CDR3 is TGTGCCAGCAGCCCTGAGGGTATCCACAATGAGCAGTTCTTC.

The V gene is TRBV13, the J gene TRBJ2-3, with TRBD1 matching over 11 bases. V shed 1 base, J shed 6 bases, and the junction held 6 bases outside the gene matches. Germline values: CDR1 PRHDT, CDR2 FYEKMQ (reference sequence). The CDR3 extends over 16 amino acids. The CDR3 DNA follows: TGTGCCAGCAGCTTAGTGGGGACAGGGGGGTCTGATACGCAGTATTTT. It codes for CASSLVGTGGSDTQYF.

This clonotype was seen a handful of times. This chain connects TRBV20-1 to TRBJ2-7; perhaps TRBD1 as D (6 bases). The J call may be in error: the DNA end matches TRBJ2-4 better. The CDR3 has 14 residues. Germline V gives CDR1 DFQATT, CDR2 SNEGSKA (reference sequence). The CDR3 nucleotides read TGCAGTGCTAGAGAAGGACAAAGGGGGAACATTCAGTACTTC. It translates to CSAREGQRGNIQYF.

CDR3 sequence reads: CASSTRTGTEAFF. The CDR3 coding sequence is TGTGCCAGCTCGACAAGGACAGGAACTGAAGCTTTCTTT. The chain is built from TRBV18 and TRBJ1-1; 7 positions agree with TRBD1. The CDR3 consists of 13 residues. The V gene end was trimmed by 6 bases and the J gene end by 5 bases; junction bases not matched to a gene: 6. CDR1 is KGHSH and CDR2 is LQKENI in the germline V gene.

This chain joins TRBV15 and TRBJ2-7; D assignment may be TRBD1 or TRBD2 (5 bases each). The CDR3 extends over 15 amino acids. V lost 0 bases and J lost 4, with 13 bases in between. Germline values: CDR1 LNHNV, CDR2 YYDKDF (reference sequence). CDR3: CATSRDTGRSYEQYF. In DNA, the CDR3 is TGTGCCACCAGCAGAGATACGGGGCGCTCTTACGAGCAGTACTTC.

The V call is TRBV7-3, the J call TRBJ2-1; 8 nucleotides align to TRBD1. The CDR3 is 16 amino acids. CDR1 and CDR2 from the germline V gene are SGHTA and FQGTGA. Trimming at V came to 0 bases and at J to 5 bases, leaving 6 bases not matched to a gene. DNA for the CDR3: TGTGCCAGCAGCTTAACGACAGGGGTCGAAAACAATGAGCAGTTCTTC. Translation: CASSLTTGVENNEQFF.

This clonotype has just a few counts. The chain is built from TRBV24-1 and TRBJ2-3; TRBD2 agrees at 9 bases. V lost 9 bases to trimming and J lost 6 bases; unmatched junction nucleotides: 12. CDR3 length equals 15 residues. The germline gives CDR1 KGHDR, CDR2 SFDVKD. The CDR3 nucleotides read TGTGCCACCGGCCTCTCGCGGGGGGGCCGGGATACGCAGTATTTT. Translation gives CATGLSRGGRDTQYF.

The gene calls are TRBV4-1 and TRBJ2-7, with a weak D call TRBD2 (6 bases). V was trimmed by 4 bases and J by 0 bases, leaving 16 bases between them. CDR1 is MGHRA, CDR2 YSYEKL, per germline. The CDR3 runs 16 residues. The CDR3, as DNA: TGCGCCAGCAGCCCTATGCGGGGCGAAAGCTCCTACGAGCAGTACTTC. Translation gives CASSPMRGESSYEQYF.

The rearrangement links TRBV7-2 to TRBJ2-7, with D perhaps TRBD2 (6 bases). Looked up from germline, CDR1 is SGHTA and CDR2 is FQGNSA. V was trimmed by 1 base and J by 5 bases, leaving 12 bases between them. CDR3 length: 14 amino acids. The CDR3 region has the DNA TGTGCCAGCAGCTTAGGGAGGGAAGTGGACGAGCAGTACTTC. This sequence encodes CASSLGREVDEQYF.